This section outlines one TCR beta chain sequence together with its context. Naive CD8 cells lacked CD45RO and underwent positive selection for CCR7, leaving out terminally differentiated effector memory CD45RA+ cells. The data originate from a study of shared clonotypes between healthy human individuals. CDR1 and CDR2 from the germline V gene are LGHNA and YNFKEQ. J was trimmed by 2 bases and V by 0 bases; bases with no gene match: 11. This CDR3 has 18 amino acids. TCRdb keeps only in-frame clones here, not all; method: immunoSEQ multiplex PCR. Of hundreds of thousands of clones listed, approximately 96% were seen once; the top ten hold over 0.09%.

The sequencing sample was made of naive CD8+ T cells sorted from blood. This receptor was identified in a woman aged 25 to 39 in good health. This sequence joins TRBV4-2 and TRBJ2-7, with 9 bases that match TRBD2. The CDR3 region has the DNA TGTGCCAGCAGCCAAGAGGGGACCCTAGCGGGAAGACCCTACGAGCAGTACTTC. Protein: CASSQEGTLAGRPYEQYF.